Following are 18 T cell receptor beta chains from one sample sequenced in a study of CD8+ T cells in alopecia areata. Reverse transcription of extracted RNA yielded cDNA, which provided the sequencing template. The protocol was immunoSEQ multiplex PCR, while the TCRdb copy is restricted to in-frame clones and leaves out a portion. The sample yields approximately 200,000 clones, roughly three fifths seen once. Treatment meaning: oral pan-JAK inhibitor, 5-10 mg twice daily. Sequencing used CD4+ T cells sorted from blood, obtained at week 4, from a patient treated with tofacitinib. The origin of the receptors is a human donor with alopecia areata.

The CDR3 sequence: CASSPPGLAGVGNEQFF. CDR3 sequence (DNA): TGCGCCAGCAGCCCCCCGGGACTAGCGGGGGTGGGAAATGAGCAGTTCTTC. The chain joins TRBV4-1 to TRBJ2-1, with TRBD2 identical over 14 bases. Germline V gene lookup returns CDR1 MGHRA and CDR2 YSYEKL. This CDR3 contains 17 residues. Unmatched junction bases numbered 9, after V lost 4 bases and J lost 7 bases.

The rearrangement joins TRBV7-2 to TRBJ1-5; tentatively, D is TRBD1 (5 bases). The CDR3 sequence is 15 residues long. V was clipped by 3 bases and J by 0 bases, with 9 bases between them. Germline CDR1 is SGHTA and CDR2 is FQGNSA. CDR3 nucleotide sequence: TGTGCCAGCAGCTTCCCAGGGAGTAGCAATCAGCCCCAGCATTTT. This encodes CASSFPGSSNQPQHF.

V is TRBV20-1 and J is TRBJ1-1; D possibly corresponds to TRBD1 (5 bases). CDR3 length equals 11 residues. Per the germline V gene, CDR1 is DFQATT and CDR2 is SNEGSKA (reference sequence). Trimming pared 6 bases from V and 6 bases from J, leaving 11 bases between. CDR3 nucleotides: TGCAGTGCGGGGCATTTCTCTGAAGCTTTCTTT. This encodes CSAGHFSEAFF.

There are a few counts of this clone. This rearrangement joins TRBV29-1 to TRBJ2-5; 10 bases fit TRBD1. V dropped 7 bases and J dropped 7; count of bases not matched to a gene: 6. The CDR3 runs 12 residues. Germline assignment: CDR1 SQVTM and CDR2 ANQGSEA. The CDR3 sequence is CSATGGMSTQYF. The CDR3 DNA follows: TGCAGCGCGACAGGGGGCATGTCGACCCAGTACTTC.

This clone was detected only a few times. The chain is built from TRBV19 and TRBJ1-5, with TRBD1 matching 7 bases. CDR1 and CDR2 from the germline V gene are LNHDA and SQIVND (reference sequence). J gave up 2 bases and V 1 base, and 2 bases lay outside the gene matches. This CDR3 contains 15 residues. DNA for the CDR3: TGTGCCAGTAGTATAGGCGACAGGGGCAATCAGCCCCAGCATTTT. Protein: CASSIGDRGNQPQHF. The variable domain in full, with the rest retrieved from reference TRBV19 and TRBJ1-5, is DGGITQSPKYLFRKEGQNVTLSCEQNLNHDAMYWYRQDPGQGLRLIYYSQIVNDFQKGDIAEGYSVSREKKESFPLTVTSAQKNPTAFYLCASSIGDRGNQPQHFGDGTRLSIL.

The CDR3 DNA sequence: TGTGCCTGGAGACTAGCGGGGCCCACAGATACGCAGTATTTT. It specifies CAWRLAGPTDTQYF. This chain links TRBV30 with TRBJ2-3; 10 bases are shared with TRBD2. The CDR3 runs 14 residues. Germline CDR1 GTSNPN, CDR2 SVGIG (reference sequence). The J segment lost 2 bases and the V segment lost 3 bases, leaving 2 bases of the junction unmatched.

V and J are TRBV30 and TRBJ2-2, with a possible D match to TRBD1 (6 bases). In germline, CDR1 is GTSNPN, CDR2 SVGIG (reference sequence). V lost 3 bases, J lost 1 base, and 9 bases lay in between. The CDR3 is made up of 14 amino acids. The CDR3 DNA reads TGTGCCTGGAGGAAGACAGGGAACACCGGGGAGCTGTTTTTT. Translated: CAWRKTGNTGELFF.

This clone was picked up a small number of times. The chain joins TRBV7-2 to TRBJ1-1; the D is unclear. V was shortened by 5 bases and J by 5 bases, with 12 bases between the two germline ends. The V gene's germline CDR1 is SGHTA and CDR2 FQGNSA. The CDR3 extends over 13 amino acids. The CDR3 nucleotides are TGTGCCAGCAGCACCTTCCGGGCAACTGAAGCTTTCTTT. It translates to CASSTFRATEAFF.

The V call is TRBV29-1, the J call TRBJ1-1; D ambiguous. V was clipped by 8 bases and J by 0 bases, with 16 bases between them. Germline V gene sequence: CDR1 SQVTM, CDR2 ANQGSEA. The CDR3 length is 14 residues. The CDR3 DNA follows: TGCAGCTCTCGACGGGGTGGGGTGAACACTGAAGCTTTCTTT. Translation: CSSRRGGVNTEAFF.

The rearrangement links TRBV12-5 to TRBJ2-3, with D tentatively TRBD2 (6 bases). Germline values: CDR1 LGHNT, CDR2 FRNRAP. This CDR3 comprises 12 residues. The ends were cut back, 6 bases at V and 6 bases at J, with 10 bases in the middle. The CDR3 DNA reads as TGTGCTAGTGGCCCACGGGGGGATACGCAGTATTTT. This encodes CASGPRGDTQYF.

This clone was seen a handful of times. V and J are TRBV6-5 and TRBJ1-2; TRBD1 agrees at 7 bases. Per the germline V gene, CDR1 is MNHEY and CDR2 is SVGAGI. The V gene end was trimmed by 6 bases and the J gene end by 4 bases; junction bases not matched to a gene: 11. The CDR3 loop spans 15 amino acids. CDR3 DNA sequence: TGTGCCAGCAGCCCACACAGGGGAGGTGGCTATGGCTACACCTTC. It specifies CASSPHRGGGYGYTF.

The chain employs TRBV29-1 and TRBJ2-3; D is unresolved. The V end was cut by 6 bases, the J end by 1 base, with 11 bases between. The CDR3 covers 13 residues. Germline V gene sequence: CDR1 SQVTM, CDR2 ANQGSEA. The CDR3 DNA reads TGCAGCGTCTCTCCGGACGGCACAGATACGCAGTATTTT. Protein sequence: CSVSPDGTDTQYF.

The V gene is TRBV2, the J gene TRBJ2-6, with 8 bases aligning to TRBD1. V lost 9 bases, J lost 2 bases, and 3 bases stayed unmatched. This CDR3 spans 14 amino acids. Per germline, CDR1 SNHLY and CDR2 FYNNEI. CDR3 sequence (DNA): TGTGCCAGAAAACAGGGGGCTGGGGCCAACGTCCTGACTTTC. It is translated as CARKQGAGANVLTF.

The gene calls are TRBV30 and TRBJ1-2, with TRBD1 as a possible D gene (6 bases). Per the germline V gene, CDR1 is GTSNPN and CDR2 is SVGIG (reference sequence). With 5 bases removed from V and 2 bases from J, the gap between germline ends came to 15 bases. This CDR3 contains 14 residues. In nucleotides, the CDR3 is TGTGCCTGGGGGGGCAGGGCAGCGAACTATGGCTACACCTTC. Translation gives CAWGGRAANYGYTF.

Only one count was recorded for this clone. This sequence joins TRBV18 and TRBJ2-1; 8 positions agree with TRBD2. The trim removed 3 bases at V and 8 bases at J, leaving 9 bases unmatched. Germline V gene lookup returns CDR1 KGHSH and CDR2 LQKENI. The CDR3 has 15 residues. CDR3 DNA: TGTGCCAGCTCACCGGGACTAGGATTCCGCGATGAGCAGTTCTTC. This codes for CASSPGLGFRDEQFF. The full variable domain, its missing parts supplied by reference TRBV18 and TRBJ2-1, is NAGVMQNPRHLVRRRGQEARLRCSPMKGHSHVYWYRQLPEEGLKFMVYLQKENIIDESGMPKERFSAEFPKEGPSILRIQQVVRGDSAAYFCASSPGLGFRDEQFFGPGTRLTVL.

This clone was seen more than once but under ten times. J is TRBJ1-2 and V is TRBV6-5, with D maybe TRBD1 (5 bases). The CDR3 extends over 12 amino acids. Germline V gene data show CDR1 as MNHEY and CDR2 as SVGAGI. V was shortened by 8 bases and J by 6 bases, with 13 bases between the two germline ends. The CDR3 sequence: CASRVGDDGYTF. The CDR3, as DNA: TGTGCCAGCCGCGTGGGGGATGATGGCTACACCTTC.

This clone has more than one count but fewer than ten. The chain combines TRBV30 with TRBJ1-2; no clear D gene. This CDR3 has 12 amino acids. The V gene lost 0 bases and the J gene lost 12 bases, with 14 bases spanning the gap. Germline CDR1 and CDR2: GTSNPN and SVGIG (reference sequence). CDR3 sequence reads: CAWSVSGSWNTF. The CDR3 nucleotides read TGTGCCTGGAGTGTATCCGGGTCCTGGAACACCTTC.

The chain links TRBV5-1 to TRBJ1-4, with 8 bases lining up with TRBD1. The CDR3 runs to 15 residues. V lost 4 bases and J lost 7; bases outside the gene matches: 9. The germline CDR1 and CDR2 sequences are SGHRS and YFSETQ. CDR3 in amino acids: CASSLFGQGSEKLFF. Written as DNA, the CDR3 is TGCGCCAGCAGCCTATTCGGACAGGGCTCTGAAAAACTGTTTTTT.